Included here is one T cell receptor (beta chain) sequence, with context. Its specificity is unknown. Unique molecular identifiers were added to individual cDNA molecules. TCRdb passed the 5' RACE reads through MiXCR, listing each CDR3 protein once. The sample lists about 80,000 distinct CDR3 sequences, about 5% occurring once. These data belong to a study of early T cells in non-severe SARS-CoV-2 infection. Study-wide points: Sequences matched to VDJdb favored anti-spike CD8 responses, while private and CD4 specificities were missed.

V was cut by 3 bases and J by 7 bases, with 9 bases left in between. This CDR3 is built from 12 residues. Specimen: whole blood, collected at baseline. The rearrangement joins TRBV12-3 or TRBV12-4 to TRBJ1-2; D remains unclear. The receptor was isolated from an adult who was a healthcare worker with PCR-confirmed SARS-CoV-2 infection or an uninfected control (not recorded which). The CDR3 spells CASSFDGVGYTF. CDR3 bases: TGTGCCAGCAGTTTTGATGGGGTTGGCTACACCTTC.